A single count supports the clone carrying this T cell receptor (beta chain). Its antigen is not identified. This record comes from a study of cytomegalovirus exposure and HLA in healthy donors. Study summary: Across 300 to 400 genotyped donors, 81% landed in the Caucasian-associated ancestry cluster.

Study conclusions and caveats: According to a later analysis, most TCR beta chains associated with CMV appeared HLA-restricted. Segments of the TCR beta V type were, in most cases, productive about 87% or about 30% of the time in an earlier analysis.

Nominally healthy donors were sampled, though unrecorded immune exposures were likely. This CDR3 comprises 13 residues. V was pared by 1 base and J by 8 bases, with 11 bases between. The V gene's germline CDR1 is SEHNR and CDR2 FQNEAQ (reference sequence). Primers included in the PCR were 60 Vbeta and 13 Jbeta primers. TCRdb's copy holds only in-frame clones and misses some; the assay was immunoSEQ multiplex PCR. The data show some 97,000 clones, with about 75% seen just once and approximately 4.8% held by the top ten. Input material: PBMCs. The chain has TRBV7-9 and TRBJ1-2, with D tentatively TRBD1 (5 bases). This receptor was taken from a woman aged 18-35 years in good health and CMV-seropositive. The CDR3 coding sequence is TGTGCCAGCAGCTTAGTTGGGGCGACGGGCTACACCTTC. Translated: CASSLVGATGYTF.